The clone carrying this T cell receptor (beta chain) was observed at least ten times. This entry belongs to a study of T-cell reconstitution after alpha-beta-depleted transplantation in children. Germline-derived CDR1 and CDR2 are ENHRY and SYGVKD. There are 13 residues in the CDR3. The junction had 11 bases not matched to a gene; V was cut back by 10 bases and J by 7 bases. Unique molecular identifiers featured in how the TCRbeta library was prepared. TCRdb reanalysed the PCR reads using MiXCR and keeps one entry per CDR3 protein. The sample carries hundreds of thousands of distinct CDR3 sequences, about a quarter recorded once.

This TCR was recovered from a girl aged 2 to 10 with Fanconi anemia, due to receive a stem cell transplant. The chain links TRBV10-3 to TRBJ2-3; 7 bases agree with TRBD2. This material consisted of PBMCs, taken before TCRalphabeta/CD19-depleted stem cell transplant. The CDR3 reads CATRTSSGNTQYF. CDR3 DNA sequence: TGTGCCACCAGGACTAGTTCGGGGAATACGCAGTATTTT.